This TCR beta chain was retrieved from a study of T cell responses to AZD1222 COVID-19 vaccine. Study-level points and caveats: Vaccine-associated CD4 TCRs spanned spike, dominant at 160-218 and 743-854. Repertoires in all cases were sampled only once the peak T cell response had passed. Only six people who got AZD1222 tested seropositive at baseline.

This CDR3 contains 14 residues. The V gene's germline CDR1 is SEHNR and CDR2 FQNEAQ (reference sequence). The V gene lost 5 bases and the J gene lost 5 bases, with 16 bases spanning the gap. Details on this clone: The antigen is undetermined.

Data came from immunoSEQ multiplex PCR; TCRdb stores just in-frame clones and leaves some out. Of 40,000 to 65,000 clones in the sample, about 81% are singletons; the top ten hold 25% to 30%. The TCR comes from an adult in good health. Specimen: peripheral blood, collected on day 0 of AZD1222 vaccination. This sequence joins TRBV7-9 and TRBJ2-7; D might be TRBD1 (6 bases). CDR3 DNA sequence: TGTGCCAGCAGCAGTCGAGAGGGGACAAACGAGCAGTACTTC. Its translation is CASSSREGTNEQYF.